Listed below are T cell receptor beta chains from one sample, sequenced in a study of shared clonotypes between healthy human individuals. Clones were sequenced by immunoSEQ multiplex PCR, and TCRdb holds only the in-frame ones, with some missing. The sample carries approximately 1,500,000 clones, under 99% recorded once. Sequenced sample: naive CD4+ T cells sorted from blood. These receptors came from a man younger than 40 in good health. Both conserved end residues are part of each CDR3. The D gene is left open where the match is weak.

TRBJ1-5 | TRBD1 | TRBV7-9 | CASSSGTGDNQPQHF | TGTGCCAGCAGCTCAGGGACAGGGGACAATCAGCCCCAGCATTTT
TRBJ2-1 | - | TRBV18 | CASSVGKTYNEQFF | TGTGCCAGCTCAGTCGGGAAAACCTACAATGAGCAGTTCTTC
TRBJ1-1 | - | TRBV6-5 | CASSRTRNTEAFF | TGTGCCAGCAGCCGTACAAGGAACACTGAAGCTTTCTTT
TRBJ2-1 | TRBD2 | TRBV5-4 | CASSRGLAGEGEQFF | TGTGCCAGCAGTCGCGGACTAGCGGGAGAAGGGGAGCAGTTCTTC
TRBJ2-3 | - | TRBV6-1 | CASIWSGRTDTQYF | TGTGCCAGCATCTGGAGCGGGCGCACAGATACGCAGTATTTT
TRBJ1-2 | - | TRBV6-4 | CASSGGETGFHGYTF | TGTGCCAGCAGTGGCGGCGAAACAGGGTTTCATGGCTACACCTTC
TRBJ2-1 | TRBD2 | TRBV29-1 | CSVGWLAGLNEQFF | TGCAGCGTGGGGTGGCTAGCGGGACTCAATGAGCAGTTCTTC
TRBJ2-7 | - | TRBV21-1 | CARTPRGLWSSYRSYEQYF | TGTGCCAGGACCCCCAGGGGGCTTTGGAGTTCGTACCGGTCCTACGAGCAGTACTTC
TRBJ2-2 | - | TRBV6-5 | CASSPTTGELFF | TGTGCCAGCAGTCCTACCACCGGGGAGCTGTTTTTT
TRBJ2-1 | TRBD1 | TRBV25-1 | CASSDATGANPYNEQFF | TGTGCCAGCAGTGACGCTACAGGGGCGAACCCCTACAATGAGCAGTTCTTC
TRBJ1-1 | - | TRBV5-1 | CASSLAPGTTMNTEAFF | TGCGCCAGCAGCTTGGCACCCGGGACAACTATGAACACTGAAGCTTTCTTT